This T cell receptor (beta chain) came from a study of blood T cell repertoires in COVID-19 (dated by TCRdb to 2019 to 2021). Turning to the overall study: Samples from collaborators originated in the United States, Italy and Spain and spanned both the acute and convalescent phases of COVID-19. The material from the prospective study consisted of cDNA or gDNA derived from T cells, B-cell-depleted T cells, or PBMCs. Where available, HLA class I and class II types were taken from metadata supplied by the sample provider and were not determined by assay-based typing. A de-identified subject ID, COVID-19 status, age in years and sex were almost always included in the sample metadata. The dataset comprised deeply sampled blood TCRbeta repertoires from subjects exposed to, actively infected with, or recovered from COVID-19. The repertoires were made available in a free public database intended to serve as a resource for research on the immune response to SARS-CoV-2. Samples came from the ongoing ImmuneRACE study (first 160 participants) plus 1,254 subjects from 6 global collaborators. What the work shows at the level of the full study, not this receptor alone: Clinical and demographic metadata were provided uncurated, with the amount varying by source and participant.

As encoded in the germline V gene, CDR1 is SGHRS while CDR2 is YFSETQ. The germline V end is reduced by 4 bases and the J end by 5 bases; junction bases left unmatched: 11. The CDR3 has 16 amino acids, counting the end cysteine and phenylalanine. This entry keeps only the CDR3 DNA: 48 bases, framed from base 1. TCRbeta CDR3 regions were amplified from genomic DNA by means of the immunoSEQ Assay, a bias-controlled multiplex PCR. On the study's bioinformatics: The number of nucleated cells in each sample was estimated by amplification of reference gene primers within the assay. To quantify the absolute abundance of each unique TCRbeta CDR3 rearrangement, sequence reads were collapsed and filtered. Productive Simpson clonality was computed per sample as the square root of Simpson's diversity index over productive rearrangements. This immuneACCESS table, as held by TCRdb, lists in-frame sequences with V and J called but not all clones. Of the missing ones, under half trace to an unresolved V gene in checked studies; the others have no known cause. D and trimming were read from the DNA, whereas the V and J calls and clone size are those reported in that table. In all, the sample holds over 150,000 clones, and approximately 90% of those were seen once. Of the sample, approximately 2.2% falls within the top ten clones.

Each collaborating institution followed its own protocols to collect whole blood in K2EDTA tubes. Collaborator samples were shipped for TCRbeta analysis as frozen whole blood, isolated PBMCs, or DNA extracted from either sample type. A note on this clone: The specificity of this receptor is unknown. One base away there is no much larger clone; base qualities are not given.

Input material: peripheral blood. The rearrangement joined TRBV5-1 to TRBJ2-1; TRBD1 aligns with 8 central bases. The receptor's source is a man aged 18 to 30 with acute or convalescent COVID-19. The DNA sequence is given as TGCGCCAGCAGCACTCGGACAGGGTTGAGTAACAATGAGCAGTTCTTC. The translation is CASSTRTGLSNNEQFF.